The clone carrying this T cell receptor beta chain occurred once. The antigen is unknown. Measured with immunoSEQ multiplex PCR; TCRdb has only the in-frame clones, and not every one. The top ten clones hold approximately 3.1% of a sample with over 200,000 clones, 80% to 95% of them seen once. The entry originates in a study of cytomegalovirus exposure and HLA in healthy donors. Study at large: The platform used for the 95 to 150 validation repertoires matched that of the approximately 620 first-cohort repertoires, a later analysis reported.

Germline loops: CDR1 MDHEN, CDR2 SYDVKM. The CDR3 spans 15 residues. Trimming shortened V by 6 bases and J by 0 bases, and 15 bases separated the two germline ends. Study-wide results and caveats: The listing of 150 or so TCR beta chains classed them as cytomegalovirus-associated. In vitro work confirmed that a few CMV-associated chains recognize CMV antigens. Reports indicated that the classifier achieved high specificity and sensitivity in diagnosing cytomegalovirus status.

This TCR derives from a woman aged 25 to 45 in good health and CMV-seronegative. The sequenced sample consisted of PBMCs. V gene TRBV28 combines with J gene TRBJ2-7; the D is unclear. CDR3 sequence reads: CASRRTRSGSYEQYF. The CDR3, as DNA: TGTGCCAGCAGACGTACCCGGAGTGGCTCCTACGAGCAGTACTTC. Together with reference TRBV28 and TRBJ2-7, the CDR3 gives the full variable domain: DVKVTQSSRYLVKRTGEKVFLECVQDMDHENMFWYRQDPGLGLRLIYFSYDVKMKEKGDIPEGYSVSREKKERFSLILESASTNQTSMYLCASRRTRSGSYEQYFGPGTRLTVT.